Listed below are T cell receptor beta chains from one sample, sequenced in a study of response to subunit inactivated influenza vaccine. One entry per CDR3 protein results from TCRdb running MiXCR on the RT-PCR reads. The sample holds 650,000 to 800,000 distinct CDR3 sequences, roughly 18% seen once. The sequencing here drew on PBMCs from blood, taken 5 days after vaccination. All receptors derive from a man aged 45 to 65 who received an inactivated influenza vaccine. The CDR3 runs from the conserved cysteine through the conserved F or W. Each record gives: J gene, clone size, V gene, D gene, CDR3 DNA, CDR3 protein. A D gene is named only where the DNA matches it firmly. The size entry is marked missing in some rows and otherwise reads once, few, many or a size class.

TRBJ2-7 | NA | TRBV20-1 | TRBD1 | TGCAGTGCTAGACCAGGGACAGGGGGCGGCGAGCAGTACTTC | CSARPGTGGGEQYF
TRBJ1-5 | NA | TRBV18 | NA | TGTGCCAGCGCCAGAGGCAGCAATCAGCCCCAGCATTTT | CASARGSNQPQHF
TRBJ2-7 | few | TRBV9 | NA | TGTGCCAGCAGCCCCCGCGGGACTGACAGCTACGAGCAGTACTTC | CASSPRGTDSYEQYF
TRBJ2-7 | NA | TRBV20-1 | NA | TGCAGTGCTAGAATGGTGCAGACAGGCATCTACGAGCAGTACTTC | CSARMVQTGIYEQYF
TRBJ2-2 | few | TRBV7-6 | NA | TGTGCCAGCAGCTTAATGGGCGTTAACACCGGGGAGCTGTTTTTT | CASSLMGVNTGELFF
TRBJ1-5 | few | TRBV6-1 | TRBD1 | TGTGCCAGCAGTCCGCTTTTTGGGACAGATAGCAATCAGCCCCAGCATTTT | CASSPLFGTDSNQPQHF
TRBJ2-1 | NA | TRBV12-3/TRBV12-4 | TRBD1 | TGTGCCAGCAGCCGGCTCGGGACAGGGGGCGGCTATGAGCAGTTCTTC | CASSRLGTGGGYEQFF
TRBJ2-2 | NA | TRBV4-3 | TRBD2 | TGCGCCAGCAGCCAAGAACCCAGCGGGGGGGCCACCGGGGAGCTGTTTTTT | CASSQEPSGGATGELFF
TRBJ2-1 | few | TRBV11-2 | TRBD2 | TGTGCCAGCAGCTTCCCGGAATCTAGCGGGGGTGGCATCTACAATGAGCAGTTCTTC | CASSFPESSGGGIYNEQFF
TRBJ2-1 | few | TRBV12-3/TRBV12-4 | NA | TGTGCCAGCAGTTTGAGGACATATTTCAATGAGCAGTTCTTC | CASSLRTYFNEQFF
TRBJ1-4 | NA | TRBV5-1 | TRBD1 | TGCGCCAGCAGCAGTTCGGGACAGGGTAATGAAAAACTGTTTTTT | CASSSSGQGNEKLFF
TRBJ2-7 | NA | TRBV20-1 | TRBD1 | TGCAGTGCTAGAGGGGCGCGGGGACAGGAGGCCTACGAGCAGTACTTC | CSARGARGQEAYEQYF
TRBJ2-7 | few | TRBV10-3 | TRBD2 | TGTGCCATCAGGACTAGCGGGAGAGACGAGCAGTACTTC | CAIRTSGRDEQYF
TRBJ2-7 | NA | TRBV4-1 | TRBD1 | TGCGCCAGCAGACAAACCGAGACAGGGACCTACGAGCAGTACTTC | CASRQTETGTYEQYF
TRBJ2-1 | NA | TRBV5-6 | TRBD1 | TGTGCCAGCATCCCCAGGTTCGACAGGGGCCATGAGCAGTTCTTC | CASIPRFDRGHEQFF
TRBJ2-1 | many | TRBV12-3/TRBV12-4 | NA | TGTGCCAGCAGGGACGGGTCGCGAGGTGAGCAGTTCTTC | CASRDGSRGEQFF
TRBJ2-7 | NA | TRBV12-3/TRBV12-4 | TRBD1 | TGTGCCAGCAGTTCAGGACCGGGACAGGGAACCTACGAGCAGTACTTC | CASSSGPGQGTYEQYF
TRBJ2-3 | few | TRBV5-1 | TRBD2 | TGCGCCAGCAGCCTAGGGACTAGCGGGAGTGCAGATACGCAGTATTTT | CASSLGTSGSADTQYF
TRBJ2-1 | NA | TRBV27 | NA | TGTGCCAGCAGTTTTCCTCCGGGAGACAATTACAATGAGCAGTTCTTC | CASSFPPGDNYNEQFF
TRBJ2-5 | few | TRBV7-9 | NA | TGTGCCAGCAGCCCAGAGGTGGATCTCCTGACCCAGTACTTC | CASSPEVDLLTQYF
TRBJ2-3 | NA | TRBV9 | TRBD2 | TGTGCCAGCAGCTCACGGGGGACTAGCAGGACAGATACGCAGTATTTT | CASSSRGTSRTDTQYF
TRBJ2-3 | few | TRBV20-1 | TRBD2 | TGCAGTGCTGCCCGGGGGTCTAGCGGAGCAGATACGCAGTATTTT | CSAARGSSGADTQYF
TRBJ2-3 | NA | TRBV5-1 | TRBD1 | TGCGCCAGCAGCCCCGGGACAGGGGTATTCGATACGCAGTATTTT | CASSPGTGVFDTQYF
TRBJ1-2 | few | TRBV12-3/TRBV12-4 | NA | TGTGCCAGCAAAAGTGTGGGAGGATCTCTCTATGGCTACACCTTC | CASKSVGGSLYGYTF
TRBJ2-3 | many | TRBV5-1 | NA | TGCGCCAGCAGCTTGGGTTCCCAGGTTGGTACAGATACGCAGTATTTT | CASSLGSQVGTDTQYF
TRBJ1-6 | NA | TRBV5-1 | TRBD1 | TGCGCCAGCAGCTTGGGGGACAGTAATTCACCCCTCCACTTT | CASSLGDSNSPLHF
TRBJ2-5 | NA | TRBV20-1 | TRBD2 | TGCAGTGCTGGCCCTAGCGGGGTACAAGAGACCCAGTACTTC | CSAGPSGVQETQYF
TRBJ2-3 | NA | TRBV12-3/TRBV12-4 | TRBD2 | TGTGCCAGCAGCAAAAGCGGGGGACCCTTCACAGATACGCAGTATTTT | CASSKSGGPFTDTQYF